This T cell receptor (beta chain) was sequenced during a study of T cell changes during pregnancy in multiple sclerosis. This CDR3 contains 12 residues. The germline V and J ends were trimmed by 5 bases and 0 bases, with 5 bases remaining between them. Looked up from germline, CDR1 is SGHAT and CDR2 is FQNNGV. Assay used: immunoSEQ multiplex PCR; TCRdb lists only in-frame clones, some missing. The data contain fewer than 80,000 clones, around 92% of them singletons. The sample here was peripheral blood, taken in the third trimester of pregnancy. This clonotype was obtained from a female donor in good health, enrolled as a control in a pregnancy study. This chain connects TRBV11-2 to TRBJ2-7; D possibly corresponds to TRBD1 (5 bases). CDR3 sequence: CASSQGSYEQYF. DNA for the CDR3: TGTGCCAGCAGCCAGGGCTCCTACGAGCAGTACTTC.